Listed here are 15 T cell receptor beta chains from one sample, sequenced in a study of cytomegalovirus exposure and HLA in healthy donors. Amplification used 60 Vbeta primers and 13 Jbeta primers. Profiled with immunoSEQ multiplex PCR; TCRdb holds only in-frame clones, not every one. The table has 130,000 to 150,000 clones, about 82% seen once. The source material was PBMCs. The source is a woman aged 40 to 49 in good health and CMV-seropositive.

Concerning this clone: This same CDR3 is encoded by further DNA sequences in the sample. CDR3 bases: TGTGCCAGCAGCTCGTCTAGCACAGATACGCAGTATTTT. Its protein product is CASSSSSTDTQYF. The chain uses TRBV7-3 and TRBJ2-3; D ambiguous. CDR3 length: 13 residues. Trimming shortened V by 4 bases and J by 0 bases, and 5 bases separated the two germline ends. The germline V gene has CDR1 SGHTA and CDR2 FQGTGA.

This clone was found a few times. The V and J genes are TRBV25-1 and TRBJ2-3; D gene ambiguous. CDR3 length: 16 amino acids. The V end lost 3 bases, the J end lost 0 bases, and 13 bases lay between the germline ends. CDR1 is MGHDK and CDR2 is SYGVNS in the germline V gene. The chain's CDR3 is CASSDSTRASTDTQYF. The DNA of the CDR3 is TGTGCCAGCAGTGACTCGACTCGTGCTAGCACAGATACGCAGTATTTT.

This rearrangement joins TRBV28 to TRBJ2-1, with a tentative D call TRBD1 (6 bases). The CDR3 covers 14 residues. Germline V gene lookup returns CDR1 MDHEN and CDR2 SYDVKM. V was pared by 8 bases and J by 3 bases, with 14 bases between. The CDR3 protein is CASGGTVSYNEQFF. The CDR3 DNA reads TGTGCCAGCGGGGGCACAGTAAGCTACAATGAGCAGTTCTTC.

This chain connects TRBV5-1 to TRBJ2-7; 8 bases fit TRBD2. The CDR3 has 13 amino acids. The trim removed 3 bases at V and 5 bases at J, leaving 4 bases unmatched. The germline gives CDR1 SGHRS, CDR2 YFSETQ. CDR3 nucleotides: TGCGCCAGCAGCTCGTCCGGGGGGGACGAGCAGTACTTC. Translation gives CASSSSGGDEQYF.

This clone was observed a single time. The chain has TRBV12-5 and TRBJ2-7; D possibly corresponds to TRBD1 (6 bases). Per germline, CDR1 LGHNT and CDR2 FRNRAP. V lost 0 bases and J 3 bases, leaving 18 bases between the germline ends. There are 17 residues in the CDR3. CDR3 nucleotides: TGTGCTAGTGGTTTGGTACGCTGGGACACCCCAAACTACGAGCAGTACTTC. It is translated as CASGLVRWDTPNYEQYF.

This clone was seen a handful of times. This chain links TRBV10-3 with TRBJ1-3; possible D gene TRBD1, 6 bases. Trimming shortened V by 4 bases and J by 0 bases, and 13 bases separated the two germline ends. The CDR3 totals 16 residues. Germline V CDR1 and CDR2: ENHRY, SYGVKD. The CDR3 sequence is CAISGPHRVSGNTIYF. In DNA form, the CDR3 reads TGTGCCATCAGTGGACCCCACAGGGTCTCTGGAAACACCATATATTTT.

The V and J genes are TRBV10-1 and TRBJ2-5; 12 bases are a match to TRBD2. The V gene's germline CDR1 is WNHNN and CDR2 SYGVQD (reference sequence). The trim removed 8 bases at V and 7 bases at J, leaving 20 bases unmatched. The CDR3 is made up of 18 amino acids. CDR3 sequence: CASSRSVGTSGLGGTQYF. The CDR3 coding sequence is TGCGCCAGCTCTCGATCTGTGGGGACTAGCGGGCTCGGTGGGACCCAGTACTTC.

In its sample, this clone was seen a few times. J is TRBJ2-1 and V is TRBV9; D remains ambiguous. This CDR3 comprises 14 residues. Germline CDR1 reads SGDLS; CDR2 reads YYNGEE. Between the trimmed V and J ends, which lost 2 bases and 3 bases, there was a span of 9 bases. The CDR3 DNA reads as TGTGCCAGCAGCGTCGGGTTTATCTACAATGAGCAGTTCTTC. This sequence encodes CASSVGFIYNEQFF.

The chain links TRBV28 to TRBJ1-5; TRBD1 might be the D (6 bases). Germline V gene sequence: CDR1 MDHEN, CDR2 SYDVKM. Between the trimmed V and J ends, which lost 3 bases and 1 base, there was a span of 10 bases. This CDR3 region has 15 residues. Written as DNA, the CDR3 is TGTGCCAGCAGTTTCCTACAGGGCAGCAATCAGCCCCAGCATTTT. Translating gives CASSFLQGSNQPQHF.

The CDR3 DNA reads TGTGCCAGCAGACAGGGGGCGAACACTGAAGCTTTCTTT. It codes for CASRQGANTEAFF. The gene calls are TRBV6-6 and TRBJ1-1; 9 nucleotides align to TRBD1. The germline gives CDR1 MNHNY, CDR2 SVGAGI (reference sequence). This CDR3 comprises 13 residues. V shed 6 bases and J 1 base; nucleotides not matched to a gene: 0.

The chain uses TRBV12-2 and TRBJ2-7; TRBD2, the table's D call, lacks a check against the DNA. TRBV12-2 is deemed a pseudogene. CDR3 length equals 13 residues. The CDR3 here is CASRLAVAEEQYF. CDR3 nucleotides: TGTGCAAGTCGCTTAGCGGTAGCGGAAGAGCAGTACTTC.

For this clone: Other nucleotide sequences from this sample produce the same CDR3. The chain links TRBV28 to TRBJ2-3; D is perhaps TRBD2 (5 bases). The germline V gene has CDR1 MDHEN and CDR2 SYDVKM. The CDR3 is 16 residues long. V was clipped by 3 bases and J by 0 bases, with 13 bases between them. The chain's CDR3 is CASSLSGRGSTDTQYF. The CDR3 coding sequence is TGTGCCAGCAGTTTGTCCGGTCGGGGTAGCACAGATACGCAGTATTTT.

This rearrangement joins TRBV11-3 to TRBJ1-3; D not resolved. Germline-derived CDR1 and CDR2 are SGHNT and YENEEA. V was pared by 3 bases and J by 2 bases, with 11 bases between. The CDR3 is 15 residues long. The chain's CDR3 is CASSLEGKAGNTIYF. In nucleotides, the CDR3 is TGTGCCAGCAGCTTGGAGGGTAAAGCTGGAAACACCATATATTTT.

The chain is built from TRBV29-1 and TRBJ2-2, with 10 bases matching TRBD1. Germline CDR1 and CDR2: SQVTM and ANQGSEA. V shed 6 bases and J 5 bases; nucleotides not matched to a gene: 3. The CDR3 extends over 13 amino acids. The CDR3 spells CSVGDRGTGELFF. The CDR3 region has the DNA TGCAGCGTGGGGGACAGGGGTACCGGGGAGCTGTTTTTT.

The CDR3 nucleotides read TGTGCCTGGAGTGTAGGGGGCGGCTCATACGAGCAGTACTTC. The encoded protein is CAWSVGGGSYEQYF. This sequence joins TRBV30 and TRBJ2-5; the match to TRBD1 covers 7 bases. The last part of the DNA fits TRBJ2-7 better; the J call may be wrong. The CDR3 runs 14 residues. The germline gives CDR1 GTSNPN, CDR2 SVGIG (reference sequence).